Listed here are 16 T cell receptor beta chains from one sample, sequenced in a study of blood T cell repertoires in COVID-19. Sequenced by immunoSEQ multiplex PCR; TCRdb stores in-frame clones only, minus some. Of 250,000 to 350,000 clones listed, roughly 86% were seen once; the top ten hold over 9%. The sample comprised peripheral blood. These receptors were obtained from a woman in her thirties with COVID-19, enrolled during active disease.

A few counts support this clone. This CDR3 is CASSYDGRVTDTQYF. CDR3 DNA sequence: TGTGCCAGCAGTTACGATGGCAGGGTGACAGATACGCAGTATTTT. This chain joins TRBV6-2 or TRBV6-3 and TRBJ2-3, with D possibly TRBD1 on 5 matching bases. This CDR3 is 15 amino acids long. The germline V gene encodes CDR1 MNHEY and CDR2 SVGEGT. V shed 2 bases and J shed 3 bases, with 12 bases lying between them.

The V gene is TRBV19, the J gene TRBJ1-2; D remains unclear. Germline CDR1 is LNHDA and CDR2 is SQIVND (reference sequence). The CDR3 contains 13 residues. The V and J ends lost 4 bases and 1 base respectively, with 7 bases between them. CDR3 coding DNA: TGTGCCAGTAGTACCCGGGATAACTATGGCTACACCTTC. It specifies CASSTRDNYGYTF. The complete variable domain, with remaining parts taken from reference TRBV19 and TRBJ1-2, reads DGGITQSPKYLFRKEGQNVTLSCEQNLNHDAMYWYRQDPGQGLRLIYYSQIVNDFQKGDIAEGYSVSREKKESFPLTVTSAQKNPTAFYLCASSTRDNYGYTFGSGTRLTVV.

The chain employs TRBV2 and TRBJ1-4; D is unresolved. The CDR3 consists of 14 residues. Germline CDR1 reads SNHLY; CDR2 reads FYNNEI. V was trimmed by 4 bases and J by 7 bases, leaving 13 bases between them. Written as DNA, the CDR3 is TGTGCCAGCAGTGGTCAGGACTTGGGTGAAAAACTGTTTTTT. This sequence encodes CASSGQDLGEKLFF.

CDR3 coding DNA: TGTGCCAGCACCGGGGTTCGCAATCAGCCCCAGCATTTT. It is translated as CASTGVRNQPQHF. V is TRBV28 and J is TRBJ1-5; unclear D gene. Trimming left V 7 bases short and J 2 bases short, with 9 bases between. The germline gives CDR1 MDHEN, CDR2 SYDVKM. The CDR3 extends over 13 amino acids.

This clone has a handful of counts. The chain carries TRBV3-1 (or the pseudogene TRBV3-2) and TRBJ2-1; D call uncertain. Germline V CDR1 and CDR2: LGHDT, YNNKEL (reference sequence). CDR3 size: 11 residues. V lost 4 bases to trimming and J lost 12 bases, with 10 bases between them. The chain's CDR3 is CASSRQDVQFF. CDR3 coding DNA: TGTGCCAGCAGCCGGCAGGATGTGCAGTTCTTC.

V usage is TRBV7-9 and J usage is TRBJ1-2; 9 bases line up with TRBD1. CDR1 and CDR2 (germline): SEHNR, FQNEAQ (reference sequence). Trimming at V came to 9 bases and at J to 0 bases, leaving 5 bases not matched to a gene. The CDR3 extends over 14 amino acids. For the CDR3, the DNA is TGTGCCAGTTGGGGACAGGGACCTAACTATGGCTACACCTTC. Protein sequence: CASWGQGPNYGYTF.

The DNA of the CDR3 is TGTGCCACCATGACAGGGGACGAGCAGTACTTC. Amino acid sequence: CATMTGDEQYF. This rearrangement joins TRBV19 to TRBJ2-7, with 8 bases that match TRBD1. V shed 10 bases and J 5 bases; nucleotides not matched to a gene: 4. Germline V lookup: CDR1 LNHDA, CDR2 SQIVND (reference sequence). The CDR3 extends over 11 amino acids.

The chain joins TRBV6-5 to TRBJ1-5; a weak D match, TRBD1 (5 bases). V was cut by 6 bases and J by 1 base, with 7 bases left in between. This CDR3 spans 13 amino acids. Per the germline V gene, CDR1 is MNHEY and CDR2 is SVGAGI. Written as DNA, the CDR3 is TGTGCCAGCAGACGACAGAGCAATCAGCCCCAGCATTTT. Translation gives CASRRQSNQPQHF.

The chain links TRBV30 to TRBJ1-3; D is undetermined. The CDR3 is 14 residues long. V was trimmed by 2 bases and J by 0 bases, leaving 8 bases between them. Looked up from germline, CDR1 is GTSNPN and CDR2 is SVGIG (reference sequence). The CDR3 DNA is TGTGCCTGGAGTTGGGCAGCCTCTGGAAACACCATATATTTT. It specifies CAWSWAASGNTIYF.

The rearrangement links TRBV9 to TRBJ2-6, with TRBD1 as a possible D gene (5 bases). Looked up from germline, CDR1 is SGDLS and CDR2 is YYNGEE. The CDR3 has 16 residues. V was clipped by 0 bases and J by 4 bases, with 11 bases between them. In DNA, the CDR3 is TGTGCCAGCAGCGTAGGTCTAGGGGCGGGGGCCAACGTCCTGACTTTC. This translates into CASSVGLGAGANVLTF. Combining the CDR3 with reference TRBV9 and TRBJ2-6 gives the whole variable domain DSGVTQTPKHLITATGQRVTLRCSPRSGDLSVYWYQQSLDQGLQFLIQYYNGEERAKGNILERFSAQQFPDLHSELNLSSLELGDSALYFCASSVGLGAGANVLTFGAGSRLTVL.

This CDR3 is CASSQDLGWGGQYF. CDR3 coding DNA: TGTGCCAGCAGCCAAGATTTGGGATGGGGAGGGCAGTACTTC. V usage is TRBV14 and J usage is TRBJ2-7; tentative D call: TRBD2 (6 bases). The germline CDR1 and CDR2 sequences are SGHDN and FVKESK. V gave up 0 bases and J gave up 9 bases, with 15 bases separating them. This CDR3 has 14 residues.

This chain uses TRBV6-1 with TRBJ2-3; maybe TRBD2 (5 bases). The V and J ends lost 3 bases and 6 bases respectively, with 10 bases between them. This CDR3 has 13 residues. Germline V CDR1 and CDR2: MNHNS, SASEGT. The CDR3 nucleotides are TGTGCCAGCAGTGATAGTAGCGCTGATACGCAGTATTTT. This gives the protein CASSDSSADTQYF.

This clone occurred a few times. CDR3 sequence: CARPPYPLGATRRCGELFF. The CDR3 bases are TGCGCCAGGCCCCCTTATCCTTTGGGGGCCACGCGTCGGTGCGGGGAGCTGTTTTTT. The chain has TRBV23-1 and TRBJ2-2; D possibly corresponds to TRBD1 (6 bases). TRBV23-1 is an open reading frame, and its role is uncertain. V shed 9 bases and J shed 7 bases, with 33 bases lying between them. The CDR3 covers 19 residues.

Points on this clone: The sample holds other DNA sequences that translate to the same CDR3. This chain links TRBV6-5 with TRBJ2-1, with 11 bases aligning to TRBD1. The germline CDR1 and CDR2 sequences are MNHEY and SVGAGI. The CDR3 runs 14 residues. The trim removed 6 bases at V and 4 bases at J, leaving 2 bases unmatched. For the CDR3, the DNA is TGTGCCAGCAGGGGACAGGGGGGTTACAATGAGCAGTTCTTC. Amino acid sequence: CASRGQGGYNEQFF.

The CDR3 nucleotides are TGTGCCAGCAGCCCCCGGAGGAACCCATACAATGAGCAGTTCTTC. Its protein product is CASSPRRNPYNEQFF. This chain connects TRBV14 to TRBJ2-1; tentatively, D is TRBD2 (5 bases). V lost 4 bases to trimming and J lost 4 bases, with 14 bases between them. Germline CDR1 reads SGHDN; CDR2 reads FVKESK. The CDR3 contains 15 residues.

This chain joins TRBV27 and TRBJ1-4, with 9 bases matching TRBD1. The CDR3 has 15 residues. V lost 4 bases, J lost 3 bases, and 3 bases stayed unmatched. From germline, CDR1 is MNHEY and CDR2 SMNVEV (reference sequence). This chain's CDR3 is CASSSDRGSNEKLFF. CDR3 nucleotide sequence: TGTGCCAGCAGTTCCGACAGGGGGTCTAATGAAAAACTGTTTTTT. Full variable domain (remainder filled in from reference TRBV27 and TRBJ1-4): EAQVTQNPRYLITVTGKKLTVTCSQNMNHEYMSWYRQDPGLGLRQIYYSMNVEVTDKGDVPEGYKVSRKEKRNFPLILESPSPNQTSLYFCASSSDRGSNEKLFFGSGTQLSVL.